The 6 T cell receptor beta chains presented below share a single source sample, sequenced in a study of cytomegalovirus exposure and HLA in healthy donors (dated by TCRdb to 2015 to 2018). Library creation used the immunoSEQ multiplex PCR assay. For the multiplex PCR, a mixture combining 60 forward primers for TCR Vbeta segments and 13 reverse primers for TCR Jbeta segments was used. TCRdb took over this immuneACCESS table, retaining in-frame rearrangements with V and J assigned. Such tables are incomplete; in checked studies, under half of the missing clones stem from an unresolved V gene, and the remainder is unexplained. This sample is represented by roughly 110,000 clones; roughly 68% of them were singletons. Approximately 9% of the sample comes from the top ten. Sequencing was carried out using PBMCs. The receptors here all came from a man aged 25 to 45 in good health and CMV-seropositive.

The rearrangement uses TRBV11-3 and TRBJ2-5, with 10 bases fitting TRBD2. This CDR3 is 15 amino acids long. Germline CDR1 is SGHNT and CDR2 is YENEEA. The V gene end was trimmed by 1 base and the J gene end by 2 bases; junction bases not matched to a gene: 1. The CDR3 bases are TGTGCCAGCAGCTTAGGAGCGGGAGGGCAAGAGACCCAGTACTTC. Protein product: CASSLGAGGQETQYF.

The chain joins TRBV2 to TRBJ1-3, with 7 bases identical to TRBD1. Unmatched junction bases numbered 10, after V lost 6 bases and J lost 2 bases. The CDR3 spans 16 residues. Germline CDR1 SNHLY, CDR2 FYNNEI. CDR3 loop: CASRRTGVRTGNTIYF. The CDR3, as DNA: TGTGCCAGCAGGCGTACAGGGGTCCGGACTGGAAACACCATATATTTT.

This clone has just a few counts. The chain recombines TRBV13 with TRBJ1-5; tentative D call: TRBD1 (6 bases). The length of the CDR3 is 14 residues. V was trimmed by 0 bases and J by 4 bases, leaving 7 bases between them. Germline V lookup: CDR1 PRHDT, CDR2 FYEKMQ (reference sequence). In DNA, the CDR3 is TGTGCCAGCAGCTTAGGCACAGGGAATCAGCCCCAGCATTTT. Amino acid sequence: CASSLGTGNQPQHF.

The chain combines TRBV5-4 with TRBJ2-3, with D possibly TRBD2 on 6 matching bases. This CDR3 contains 15 residues. Germline values: CDR1 SGHNT, CDR2 YYREEE (reference sequence). Trimming cost V 5 bases and J 0 bases, with 13 bases left between them. The DNA of the CDR3 is TGTGCCAGCAGGCCAACTAGCAGTAGCACAGATACGCAGTATTTT. The encoded protein is CASRPTSSSTDTQYF.

This clone is a singleton in its sample. V is TRBV13 and J is TRBJ1-2; D is unclear. CDR1 PRHDT and CDR2 FYEKMQ come from the germline V gene (reference sequence). This CDR3 comprises 11 residues. V dropped 5 bases and J dropped 5 bases, with 6 bases sitting between them. The CDR3 spells CASSARYGYTF. The CDR3 DNA reads as TGTGCCAGCAGCGCCAGGTATGGCTACACCTTC.

The chain combines TRBV7-9 with TRBJ1-2; 7 nucleotides match TRBD1. The V segment lost 5 bases and the J segment 4 bases; nucleotides outside the gene matches: 7. From germline, CDR1 is SEHNR and CDR2 FQNEAQ (reference sequence). There are 14 residues in the CDR3. Written as DNA, the CDR3 is TGTGCCAGCAGCCCAGGGACAGAAGTCTATGGCTACACCTTC. Residues: CASSPGTEVYGYTF.